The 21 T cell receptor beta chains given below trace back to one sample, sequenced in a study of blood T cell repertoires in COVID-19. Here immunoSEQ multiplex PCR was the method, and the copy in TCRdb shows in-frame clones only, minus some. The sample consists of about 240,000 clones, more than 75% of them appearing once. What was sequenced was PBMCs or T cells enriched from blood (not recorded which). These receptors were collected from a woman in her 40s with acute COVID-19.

The CDR3 loop is CASSDLAETSTDTQYF. CDR3 coding DNA: TGTGCCAGCAGCGATTTAGCGGAGACTAGCACAGATACGCAGTATTTT. This sequence joins TRBV9 and TRBJ2-3; D perhaps matches TRBD2 (6 bases). CDR3 length equals 16 residues. The V gene lost 3 bases and the J gene lost 0 bases, with 14 bases spanning the gap. CDR1 is SGDLS and CDR2 is YYNGEE in the germline V gene.

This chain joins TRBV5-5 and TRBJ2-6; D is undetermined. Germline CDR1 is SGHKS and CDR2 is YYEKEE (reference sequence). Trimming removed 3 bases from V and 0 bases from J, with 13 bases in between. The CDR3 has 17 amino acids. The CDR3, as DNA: TGTGCCAGCAGCTCTCCAGGAACCTACTCTGGGGCCAACGTCCTGACTTTC. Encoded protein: CASSSPGTYSGANVLTF.

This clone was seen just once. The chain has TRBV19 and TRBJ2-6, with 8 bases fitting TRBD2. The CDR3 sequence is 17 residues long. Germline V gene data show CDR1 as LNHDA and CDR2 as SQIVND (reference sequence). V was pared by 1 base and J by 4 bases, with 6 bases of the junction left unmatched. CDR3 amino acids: CASSIVAGGLGANVLTF. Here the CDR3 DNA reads TGTGCCAGTAGTATAGTTGCGGGAGGATTGGGGGCCAACGTCCTGACTTTC.

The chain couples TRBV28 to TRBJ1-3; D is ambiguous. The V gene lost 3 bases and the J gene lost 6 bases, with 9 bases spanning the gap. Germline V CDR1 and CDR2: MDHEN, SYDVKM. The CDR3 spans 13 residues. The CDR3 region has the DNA TGTGCCAGCAGTTTTCGGGGTCCAAACACCATATATTTT. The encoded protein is CASSFRGPNTIYF.

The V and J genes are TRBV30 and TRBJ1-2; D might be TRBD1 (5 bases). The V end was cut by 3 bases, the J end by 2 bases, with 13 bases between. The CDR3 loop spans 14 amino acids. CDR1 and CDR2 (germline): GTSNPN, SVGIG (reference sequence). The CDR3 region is CAWSLSGANYGYTF. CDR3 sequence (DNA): TGTGCCTGGAGCCTCAGTGGGGCAAACTATGGCTACACCTTC.

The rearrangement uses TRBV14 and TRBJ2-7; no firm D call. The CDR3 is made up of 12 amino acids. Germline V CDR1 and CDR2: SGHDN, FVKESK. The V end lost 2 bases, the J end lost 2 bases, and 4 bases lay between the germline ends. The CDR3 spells CASSQPPYEQYF. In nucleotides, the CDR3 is TGTGCCAGCAGCCAACCTCCCTACGAGCAGTACTTC.

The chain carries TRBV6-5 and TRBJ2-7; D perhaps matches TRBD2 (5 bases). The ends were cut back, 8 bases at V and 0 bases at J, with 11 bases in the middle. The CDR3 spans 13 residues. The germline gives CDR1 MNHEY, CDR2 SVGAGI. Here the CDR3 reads CASGEGSSYEQYF. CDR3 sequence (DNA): TGTGCCAGCGGAGAGGGCAGCTCCTACGAGCAGTACTTC.

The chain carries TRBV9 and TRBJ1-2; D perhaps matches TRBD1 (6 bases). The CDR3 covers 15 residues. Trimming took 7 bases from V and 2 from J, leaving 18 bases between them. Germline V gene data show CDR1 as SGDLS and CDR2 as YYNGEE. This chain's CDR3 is CASSPGSGDNYGYTF. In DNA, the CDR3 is TGTGCCAGCTCACCGGGGTCAGGGGACAACTATGGCTACACCTTC.

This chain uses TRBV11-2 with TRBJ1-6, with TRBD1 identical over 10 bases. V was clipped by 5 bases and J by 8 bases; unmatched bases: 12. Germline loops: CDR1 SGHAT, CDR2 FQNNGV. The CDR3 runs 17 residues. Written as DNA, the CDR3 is TGTGCCAGCAGCCCGGACCCCGCGGGACAGGGGTATTCACCCCTCCACTTT. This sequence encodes CASSPDPAGQGYSPLHF.

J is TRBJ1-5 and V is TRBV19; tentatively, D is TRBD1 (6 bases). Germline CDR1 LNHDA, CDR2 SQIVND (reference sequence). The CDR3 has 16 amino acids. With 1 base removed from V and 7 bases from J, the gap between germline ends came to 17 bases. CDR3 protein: CASSIVGGAGGQPQHF. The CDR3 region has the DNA TGTGCCAGTAGTATAGTCGGGGGGGCAGGAGGGCAGCCCCAGCATTTT.

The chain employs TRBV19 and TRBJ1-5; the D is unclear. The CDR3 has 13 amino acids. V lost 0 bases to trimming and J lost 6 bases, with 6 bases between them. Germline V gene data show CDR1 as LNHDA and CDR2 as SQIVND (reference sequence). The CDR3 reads CASSIEWAQPQHF. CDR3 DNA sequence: TGTGCCAGTAGTATAGAGTGGGCTCAGCCCCAGCATTTT. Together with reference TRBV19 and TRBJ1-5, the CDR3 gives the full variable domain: DGGITQSPKYLFRKEGQNVTLSCEQNLNHDAMYWYRQDPGQGLRLIYYSQIVNDFQKGDIAEGYSVSREKKESFPLTVTSAQKNPTAFYLCASSIEWAQPQHFGDGTRLSIL.

CDR3 in DNA: TGTGCCAGCAGTGGGACAGGGGGTTTCGATGAGCAGTTCTTC. Its translation is CASSGTGGFDEQFF. The V and J genes are TRBV28 and TRBJ2-1; 11 bases are a match to TRBD1. The CDR3 totals 14 residues. CDR1 is MDHEN and CDR2 is SYDVKM in the germline V gene. V lost 5 bases, J lost 8 bases, and 5 bases stayed unmatched.

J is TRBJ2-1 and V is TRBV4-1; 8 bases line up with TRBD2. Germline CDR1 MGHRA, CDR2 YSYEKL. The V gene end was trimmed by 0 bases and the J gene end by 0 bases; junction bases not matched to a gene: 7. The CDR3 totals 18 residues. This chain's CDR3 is CASSQERVAGSSYNEQFF. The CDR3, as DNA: TGCGCCAGCAGCCAAGAAAGGGTAGCGGGAAGCTCCTACAATGAGCAGTTCTTC.

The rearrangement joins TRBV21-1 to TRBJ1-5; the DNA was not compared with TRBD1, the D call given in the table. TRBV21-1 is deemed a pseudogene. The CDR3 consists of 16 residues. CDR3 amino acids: CASSKGAIGSNQPQHF. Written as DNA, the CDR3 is TGTGCCAGCAGCAAAGGGGCTATTGGAAGCAATCAGCCCCAGCATTTT.

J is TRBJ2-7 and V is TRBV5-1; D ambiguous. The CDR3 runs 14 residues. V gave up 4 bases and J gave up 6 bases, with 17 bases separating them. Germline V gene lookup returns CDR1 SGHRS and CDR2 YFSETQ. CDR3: CASSAQSSTLEQYF. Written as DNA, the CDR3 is TGCGCCAGCAGCGCACAAAGTAGCACCCTCGAGCAGTACTTC.

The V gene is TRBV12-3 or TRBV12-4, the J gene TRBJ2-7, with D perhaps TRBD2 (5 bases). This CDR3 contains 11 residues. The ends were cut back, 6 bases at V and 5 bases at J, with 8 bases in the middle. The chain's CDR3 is CASSRGNEQYF. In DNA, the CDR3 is TGTGCCAGCAGCCGAGGGAACGAGCAGTACTTC.

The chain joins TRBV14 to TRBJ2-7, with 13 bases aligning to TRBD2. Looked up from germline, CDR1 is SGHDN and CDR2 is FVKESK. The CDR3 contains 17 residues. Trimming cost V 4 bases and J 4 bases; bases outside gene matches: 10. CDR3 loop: CASSRGTSGAKPYEQYF. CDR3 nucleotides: TGTGCCAGCAGCCGCGGGACTAGCGGGGCGAAACCTTACGAGCAGTACTTC. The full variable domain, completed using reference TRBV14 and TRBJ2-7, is EAGVTQFPSHSVIEKGQTVTLRCDPISGHDNLYWYRRVMGKEIKFLLHFVKESKQDESGMPNNRFLAERTGGTYSTLKVQPAELEDSGVYFCASSRGTSGAKPYEQYFGPGTRLTVT.

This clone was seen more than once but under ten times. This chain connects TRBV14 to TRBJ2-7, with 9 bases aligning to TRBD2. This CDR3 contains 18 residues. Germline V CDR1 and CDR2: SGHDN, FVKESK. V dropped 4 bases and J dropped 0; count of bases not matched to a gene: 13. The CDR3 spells CASSLLPPSGRNSYEQYF. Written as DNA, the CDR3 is TGTGCCAGCAGCCTCCTACCCCCAAGCGGGAGGAACTCCTACGAGCAGTACTTC.

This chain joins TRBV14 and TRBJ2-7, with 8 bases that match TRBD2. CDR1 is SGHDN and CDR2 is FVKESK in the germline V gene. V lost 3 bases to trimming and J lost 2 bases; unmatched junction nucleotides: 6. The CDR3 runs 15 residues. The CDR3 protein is CASSHSLAATYEQYF. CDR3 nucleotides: TGTGCCAGCAGCCATTCACTAGCGGCCACCTACGAGCAGTACTTC.

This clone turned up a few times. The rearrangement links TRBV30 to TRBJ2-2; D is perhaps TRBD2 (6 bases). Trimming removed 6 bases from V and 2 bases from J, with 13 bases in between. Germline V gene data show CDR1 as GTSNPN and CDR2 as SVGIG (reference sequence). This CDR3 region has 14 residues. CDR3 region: CACQLAFNTGELFF. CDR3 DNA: TGTGCCTGCCAACTAGCTTTTAACACCGGGGAGCTGTTTTTT.

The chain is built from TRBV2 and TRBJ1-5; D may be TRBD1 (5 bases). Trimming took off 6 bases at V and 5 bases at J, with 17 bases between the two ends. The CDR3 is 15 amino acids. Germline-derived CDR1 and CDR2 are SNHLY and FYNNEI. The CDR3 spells CASRQPGGEYQPQHF. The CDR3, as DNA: TGTGCCAGCAGACAACCCGGGGGTGAATATCAGCCCCAGCATTTT.